This T cell receptor beta chain is from a study of blood T cell repertoires in COVID-19. Across the whole study: The United States, Italy and Spain were the sources of the acute and convalescent COVID-19 samples. Sample material is recorded as cDNA or gDNA derived from T cells, B-cell-depleted T cells, or PBMCs.

One Seattle source followed patients from active infection through their disease course. This clone has only a few counts. Other DNA sequences of this sample code for an identical CDR3. Original processing notes: Scientists estimated how many nucleated cells there were by amplifying reference gene primers. This table comes from immunoSEQ multiplex PCR, and its TCRdb copy is limited to in-frame clones, with some not included. V and J calls and clone size are as listed in that table; D and trimming were resolved from the DNA. The profile covers hundreds of thousands of clones, with 80% to 95% appearing a single time and 0.7% to 0.85% taken by the ten largest. Germline V lookup: CDR1 SGHVS, CDR2 FQNEAQ. The CDR3 is 13 residues long. The V end was cut by 1 base, the J end by 3 bases, with 6 bases between.

Sequenced material: peripheral blood. V and J are TRBV7-8 and TRBJ1-1, with D maybe TRBD1 (5 bases). The clonotype was recovered from a man aged 55 to 70 with COVID-19, enrolled during active disease. This CDR3 is CASSLGGHTEAFF. The CDR3 bases are TGTGCCAGCAGCTTAGGGGGCCACACTGAAGCTTTCTTT.